This T cell receptor (beta chain) was captured by sequencing in a study of post-analysis software for immune sequencing data. The library was made from cDNA and included unique molecular identifiers. From the PCR reads, TCRdb called clonotypes with MiXCR, one entry per CDR3 protein. This sample has 820,000 or so distinct CDR3 sequences, with around 50% found just once. Details on this clonotype: The antigen is undetermined.

Germline-derived CDR1 and CDR2 are DFQATT and SNEGSKA (reference sequence). There are 15 residues in the CDR3. Trimming cost V 5 bases and J 1 base, with 15 bases left between them. Whole-study results and caveats: The five TRBV segments detected at higher frequency in patients than in controls included TRBV5-6, TRBV5-1 and TRBV20-1.

The V and J genes are TRBV20-1 and TRBJ2-4; D gene unclear. Sequencing was carried out using blood. This receptor was obtained from a girl between 10 and 17 years old with multiple sclerosis. CDR3 loop: CSALHPAMAKNIQYF. Here the CDR3 DNA reads TGCAGTGCTCTTCACCCGGCGATGGCCAAAAACATTCAGTACTTC.